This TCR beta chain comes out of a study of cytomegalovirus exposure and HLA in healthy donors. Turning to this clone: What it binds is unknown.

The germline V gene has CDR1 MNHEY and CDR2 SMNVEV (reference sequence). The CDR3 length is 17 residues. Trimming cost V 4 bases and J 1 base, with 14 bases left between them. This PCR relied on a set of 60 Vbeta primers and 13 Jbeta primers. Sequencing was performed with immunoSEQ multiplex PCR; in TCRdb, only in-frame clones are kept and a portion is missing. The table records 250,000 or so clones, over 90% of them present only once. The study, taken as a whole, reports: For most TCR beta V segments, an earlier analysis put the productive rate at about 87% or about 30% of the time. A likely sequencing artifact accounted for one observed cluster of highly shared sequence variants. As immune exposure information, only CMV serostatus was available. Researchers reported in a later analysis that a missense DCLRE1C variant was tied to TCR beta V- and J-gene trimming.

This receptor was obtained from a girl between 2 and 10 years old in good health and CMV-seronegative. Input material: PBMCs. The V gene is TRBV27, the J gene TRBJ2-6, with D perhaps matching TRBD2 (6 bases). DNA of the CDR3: TGTGCCAGCAGTTCCGGGACTCACTATTCTGGGGCCAACGTCCTGACTTTC. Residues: CASSSGTHYSGANVLTF.